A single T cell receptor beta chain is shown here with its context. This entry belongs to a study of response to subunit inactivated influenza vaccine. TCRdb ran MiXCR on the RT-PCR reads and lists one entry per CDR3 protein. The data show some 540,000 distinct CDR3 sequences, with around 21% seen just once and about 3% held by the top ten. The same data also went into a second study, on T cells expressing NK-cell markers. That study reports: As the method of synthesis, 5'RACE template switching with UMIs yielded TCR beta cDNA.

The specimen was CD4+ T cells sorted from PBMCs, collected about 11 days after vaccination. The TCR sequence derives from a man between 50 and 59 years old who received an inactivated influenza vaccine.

The CDR3 protein is CASTLGTGPPYEQYF. CDR3 coding DNA: TGTGCCAGCACCCTTGGGACAGGTCCTCCCTACGAGCAGTACTTC. The rearrangement uses TRBV6-1 and TRBJ2-7; 8 nucleotides agree with TRBD1. CDR3 length: 15 amino acids. The germline V gene has CDR1 MNHNS and CDR2 SASEGT. V was pared by 7 bases and J by 2 bases, with 10 bases of the junction left unmatched.